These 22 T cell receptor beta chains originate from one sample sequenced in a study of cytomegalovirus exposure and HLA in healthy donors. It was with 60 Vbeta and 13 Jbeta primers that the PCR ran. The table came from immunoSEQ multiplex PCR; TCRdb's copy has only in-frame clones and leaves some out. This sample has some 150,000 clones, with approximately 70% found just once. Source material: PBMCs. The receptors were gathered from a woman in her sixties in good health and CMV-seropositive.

CDR3 amino acids: CASSLDSRSGANVLTF. CDR3 nucleotide sequence: TGTGCCAGCAGCCTGGACAGTCGCTCTGGGGCCAACGTCCTGACTTTC. This rearrangement joins TRBV5-6 to TRBJ2-6; D may be TRBD1 (6 bases). This CDR3 region has 16 residues. V was clipped by 4 bases and J by 0 bases, with 11 bases between them. Germline values: CDR1 SGHDT, CDR2 YYEEEE.

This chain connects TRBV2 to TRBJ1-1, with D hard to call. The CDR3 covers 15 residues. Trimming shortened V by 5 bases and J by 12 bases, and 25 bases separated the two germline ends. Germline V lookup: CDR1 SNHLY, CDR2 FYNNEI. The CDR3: CASSKNTSPGFESFF. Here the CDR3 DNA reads TGTGCCAGCAGTAAAAATACCTCACCGGGTTTTGAGTCTTTCTTT.

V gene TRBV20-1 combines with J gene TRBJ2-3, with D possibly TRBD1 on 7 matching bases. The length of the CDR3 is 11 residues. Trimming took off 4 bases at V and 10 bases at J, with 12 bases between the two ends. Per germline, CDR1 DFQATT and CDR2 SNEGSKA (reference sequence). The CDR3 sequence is CSATTGEAQYF. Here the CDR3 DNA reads TGCAGTGCTACAACAGGGGAGGCGCAGTATTTT.

The CDR3 DNA is TGCGCCAGCAGCCTTACTAGCGGGGCCACAGATACGCAGTATTTT. Translated: CASSLTSGATDTQYF. The V call is TRBV4-1, the J call TRBJ2-3; TRBD2 matches at 10 bases. The V gene's germline CDR1 is MGHRA and CDR2 YSYEKL. The trim removed 4 bases at V and 2 bases at J, leaving 3 bases unmatched. CDR3 size: 15 residues.

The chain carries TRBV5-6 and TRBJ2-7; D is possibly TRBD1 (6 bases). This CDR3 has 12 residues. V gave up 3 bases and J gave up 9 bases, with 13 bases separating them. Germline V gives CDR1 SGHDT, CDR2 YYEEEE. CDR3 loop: CASSSTGLSQYF. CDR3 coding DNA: TGTGCCAGCAGCTCCACAGGGCTGTCGCAGTACTTC. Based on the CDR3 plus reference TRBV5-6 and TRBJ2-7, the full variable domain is DAGVTQSPTHLIKTRGQQVTLRCSPKSGHDTVSWYQQALGQGPQFIFQYYEEEERQRGNFPDRFSGHQFPNYSSELNVNALLLGDSALYLCASSSTGLSQYFGPGTRLTVT.

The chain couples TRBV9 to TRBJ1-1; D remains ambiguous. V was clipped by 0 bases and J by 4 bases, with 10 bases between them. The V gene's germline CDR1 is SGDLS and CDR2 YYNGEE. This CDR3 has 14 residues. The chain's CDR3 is CASSVAQEGTEAFF. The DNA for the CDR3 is TGTGCCAGCAGCGTAGCTCAGGAGGGCACTGAAGCTTTCTTT.

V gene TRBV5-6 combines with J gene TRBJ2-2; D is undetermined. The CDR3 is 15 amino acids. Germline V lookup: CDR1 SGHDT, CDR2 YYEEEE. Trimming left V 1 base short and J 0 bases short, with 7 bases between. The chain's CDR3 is CASSLTRANTGELFF. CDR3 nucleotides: TGTGCCAGCAGCTTGACACGTGCGAACACCGGGGAGCTGTTTTTT.

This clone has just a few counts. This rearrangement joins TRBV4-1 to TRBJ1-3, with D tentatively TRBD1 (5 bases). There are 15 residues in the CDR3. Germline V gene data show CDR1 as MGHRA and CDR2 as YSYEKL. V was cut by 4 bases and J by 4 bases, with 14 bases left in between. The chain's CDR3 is CASSLAGGIGNTIYF. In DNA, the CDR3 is TGCGCCAGCAGCCTGGCGGGGGGGATCGGAAACACCATATATTTT.

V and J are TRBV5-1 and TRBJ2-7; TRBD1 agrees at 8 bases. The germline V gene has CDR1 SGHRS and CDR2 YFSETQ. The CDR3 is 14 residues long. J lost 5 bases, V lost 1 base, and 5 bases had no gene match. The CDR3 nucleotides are TGCGCCAGCAGCTTGAATCCAGGGGGCGACGAGCAGTACTTC. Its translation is CASSLNPGGDEQYF.

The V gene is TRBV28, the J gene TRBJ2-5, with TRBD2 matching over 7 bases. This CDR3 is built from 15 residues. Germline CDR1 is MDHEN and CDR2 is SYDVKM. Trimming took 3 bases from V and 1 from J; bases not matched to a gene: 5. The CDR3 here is CASSLGGRVQETQYF. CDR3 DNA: TGTGCCAGCAGTTTGGGTGGGAGGGTCCAAGAGACCCAGTACTTC.

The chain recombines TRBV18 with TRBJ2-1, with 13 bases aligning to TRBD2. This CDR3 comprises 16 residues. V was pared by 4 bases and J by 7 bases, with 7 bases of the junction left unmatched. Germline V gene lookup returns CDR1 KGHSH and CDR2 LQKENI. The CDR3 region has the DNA TGTGCCAGCTCACGACTAGCGGGAGGCCTTGAGAATGAGCAGTTCTTC. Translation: CASSRLAGGLENEQFF.

The CDR3 nucleotides read TGTGCCAGCAGTTTGGGGGGGAGCAATCAGCCCCAGCATTTT. Amino acid sequence: CASSLGGSNQPQHF. The chain is built from TRBV6-6 and TRBJ1-5; weak D call: TRBD1 (5 bases). Deletions cut 4 bases from V and 1 base from J, with 8 bases between. Germline values: CDR1 MNHNY, CDR2 SVGAGI (reference sequence). The CDR3 runs to 14 residues.

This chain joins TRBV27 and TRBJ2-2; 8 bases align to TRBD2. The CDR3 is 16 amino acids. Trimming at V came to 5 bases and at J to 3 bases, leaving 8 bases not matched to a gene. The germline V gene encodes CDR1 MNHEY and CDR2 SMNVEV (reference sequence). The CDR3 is CASSTIAGRDTGELFF. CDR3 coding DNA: TGTGCCAGCAGTACTATAGCGGGACGGGACACCGGGGAGCTGTTTTTT.

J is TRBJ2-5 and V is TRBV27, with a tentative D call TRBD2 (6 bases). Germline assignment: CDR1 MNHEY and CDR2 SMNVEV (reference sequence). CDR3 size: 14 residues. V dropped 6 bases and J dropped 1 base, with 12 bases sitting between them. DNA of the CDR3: TGTGCCAGCAGCCGAAGGAGGGGCCAAGAGACCCAGTACTTC. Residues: CASSRRRGQETQYF.

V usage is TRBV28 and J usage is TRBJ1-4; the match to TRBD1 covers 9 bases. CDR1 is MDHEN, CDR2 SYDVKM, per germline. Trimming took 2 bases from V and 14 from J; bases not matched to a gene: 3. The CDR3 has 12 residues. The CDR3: CASSLGTGRLFF. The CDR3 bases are TGTGCCAGCAGTTTAGGGACAGGGCGGCTGTTTTTT.

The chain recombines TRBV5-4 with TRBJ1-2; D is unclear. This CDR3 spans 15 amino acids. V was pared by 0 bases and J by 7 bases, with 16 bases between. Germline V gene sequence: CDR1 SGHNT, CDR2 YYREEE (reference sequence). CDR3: CASSLGPGAGSGYTF. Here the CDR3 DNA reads TGTGCCAGCAGCTTGGGGCCAGGAGCGGGGAGTGGCTACACCTTC.

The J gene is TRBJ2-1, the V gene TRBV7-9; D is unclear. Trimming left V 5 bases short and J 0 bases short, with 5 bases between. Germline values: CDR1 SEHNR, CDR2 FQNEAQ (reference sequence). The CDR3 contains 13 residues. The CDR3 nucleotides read TGTGCCAGCAGCGGTAGCTCCTACAATGAGCAGTTCTTC. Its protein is CASSGSSYNEQFF.

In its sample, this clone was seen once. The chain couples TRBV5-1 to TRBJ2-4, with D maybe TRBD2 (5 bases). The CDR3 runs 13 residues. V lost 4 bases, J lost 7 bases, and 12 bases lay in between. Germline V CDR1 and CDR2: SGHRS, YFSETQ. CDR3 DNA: TGCGCCAGCAGCCCCTCCCCGGGGAACATTCAGTACTTC. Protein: CASSPSPGNIQYF.

The CDR3 DNA reads as TGTGCCAGCAGTAGGACAGGGTTAGGCTATGGCTACACCTTC. This sequence encodes CASSRTGLGYGYTF. This sequence joins TRBV2 and TRBJ1-2; 8 bases line up with TRBD1. The CDR3 is 14 amino acids. The V gene end was trimmed by 5 bases and the J gene end by 4 bases; junction bases not matched to a gene: 6. Germline CDR1 is SNHLY and CDR2 is FYNNEI.

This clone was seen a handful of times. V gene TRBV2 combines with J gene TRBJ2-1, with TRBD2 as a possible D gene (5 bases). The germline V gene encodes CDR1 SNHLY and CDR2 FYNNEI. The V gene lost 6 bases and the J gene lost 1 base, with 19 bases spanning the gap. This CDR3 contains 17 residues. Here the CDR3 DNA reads TGTGCCAGCAGCGACACTAGAGTGGGATTGTCCTACAATGAGCAGTTCTTC. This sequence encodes CASSDTRVGLSYNEQFF.

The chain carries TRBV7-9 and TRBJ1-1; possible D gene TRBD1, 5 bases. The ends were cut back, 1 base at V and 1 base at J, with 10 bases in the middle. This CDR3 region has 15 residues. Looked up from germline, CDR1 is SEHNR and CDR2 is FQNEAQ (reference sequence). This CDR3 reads CASSLGSQGNTEAFF. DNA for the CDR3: TGTGCCAGCAGCTTAGGATCCCAGGGGAACACTGAAGCTTTCTTT.

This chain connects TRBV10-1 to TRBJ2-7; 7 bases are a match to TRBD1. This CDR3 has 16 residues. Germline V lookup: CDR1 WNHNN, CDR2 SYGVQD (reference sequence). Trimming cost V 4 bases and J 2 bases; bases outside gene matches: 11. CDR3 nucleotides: TGCGCCAGCAGTGGGGGAGACAGGGTTGGGACCTACGAGCAGTACTTC. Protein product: CASSGGDRVGTYEQYF.